This T cell receptor (beta chain) was identified during a study of Tregs in tolerant kidney transplant recipients. Germline assignment: CDR1 KGHSH and CDR2 LQKENI. This CDR3 spans 14 amino acids. Trimming took 4 bases from V and 4 from J; bases not matched to a gene: 4. Using immunoSEQ multiplex PCR, the repertoire was profiled, and TCRdb retains in-frame clones only, with some absent. The table lists about 83,000 clones, nearly 98% of them singletons. This chain connects TRBV18 to TRBJ2-1; 7 nucleotides align to TRBD2. The TCR was taken from a human donor who received a combined kidney and bone marrow transplant. The sample here was CD4+ T cells from blood, taken before the transplant. CDR3 in DNA: TGTGCCAGCTCACTGTCTAGCGGTTACAATGAGCAGTTCTTC. Translated, it gives CASSLSSGYNEQFF.